This T cell receptor (beta chain) came from a study of T cell responses to AZD1222 COVID-19 vaccine (dated by TCRdb to the early 2020s). For context, the study as a whole: TCR sequencing was performed for 230 to 250 trial participants, of whom about 200 were given two doses of AZD1222 and around 26 were given two doses of MenACWY control vaccine. Trial participants were enrolled by age into 18-55, 56-69 and 70-plus year subgroups, with roughly 150, 30 and 60 TCR-sequenced participants respectively. Broad study findings and their caveats: Reportedly, almost half of the unique spike-specific TCRs recognized epitopes lying outside the regions that are mutated in the B.1.351 and B.1.1.7 variants. Spike-specific TCR breadth and depth rose significantly after two AZD1222 doses compared with day 0 and with MenACWY recipients. Only five to seven AZD1222 recipients were SARS-CoV-2 seropositive at baseline, limiting conclusions about previously exposed vaccinees. Because no day 14 peak-response samples were available, repertoires were characterized only after the peak T cell response. In the small 56-69-year group, the increase in depth fell short of significance, most likely because of low power. The vaccine-associated CD4 TCRs covered the entire spike protein, and the dominant responses fell in regions 160-218 and 743-854. Most participants were white British and females outnumbered males, and the authors suggested that clonal diversity may have been underestimated.

About this clone itself: It has no known antigen specificity.

The CDR3 regions of human TCRbeta chains were subjected to immunosequencing. In the authors' own workflow: TCRs in the repertoires were matched against a reference library of SARS-CoV-2-specific TCRs that had been generated with the MIRA antigen-specificity platform. Breadth meant the fraction of unique TCRs that were SARS-CoV-2-associated, whereas depth meant the fraction of total T cells that were SARS-CoV-2-associated. Each spike-specific TCR was assigned to its reactive spike region and to a CD4 or CD8 class using the MIRA data. Log10-transformed breadth and depth values were compared by one-way ANOVA with Sidak's multiple comparisons tests. Not all clones reach the TCRdb copy of this immuneACCESS table, which keeps in-frame sequences only. Checked studies attribute under half of the gap to unresolved V genes and leave the rest unexplained. V and J calls and clone size are copied from that table; D and trimming were computed from the DNA. The sample's own table lists about 140,000 clones. The ten largest clones take up around 2.2% of the sample.

The time point label, read with the paper, signifies: baseline before first vaccination. The vaccinee samples were drawn from two UK trials, COV001 and COV002, one of which was a single-blind randomized controlled phase 2/3 trial testing AZD1222 (ChAdOx1 nCoV-19) in healthy adults. For TCRbeta chain sequencing, PBMC samples from trial participants were taken at day 0 and at day 28 after the second dose. V is reduced by 6 bases and J by 0 bases, leaving a spacing of 11 bases between them. Looking up the germline V gene (reference sequence) yields CDR1 LNHDA and CDR2 SQIVND. Its CDR3 holds 14 amino acids, cysteine through phenylalanine. This entry keeps only the CDR3 DNA: 42 bases, framed from base 1.

Material for sequencing was peripheral blood. The chain is encoded by TRBV19 joined to TRBJ1-2; 6 matching bases give a weak D call of TRBD1. This clonotype was sampled from an adult in good health. The CDR3 is CASSRGLANYGYTF. The nucleotide sequence is TGTGCCAGTAGCAGGGGACTGGCTAACTATGGCTACACCTTC.